This T cell receptor (beta chain) was recorded in a study of blood T cell repertoires in COVID-19. Across the study: Samples came from the United States, Italy and Spain, spanning acute and convalescent COVID-19. T cells, B-cell-depleted T cells, or PBMCs provided the cDNA or gDNA that served as material.

In the authors' methods: Estimation of nucleated cell counts relied on the amplification of reference gene primers. Measured with immunoSEQ multiplex PCR; TCRdb has only the in-frame clones, and not every one. The D gene and trimming were derived from the DNA, and the V and J assignments and clone size from that table. The sample lists 290,000 or so clones; around 86% were seen once. The ends were cut back, 2 bases at V and 12 bases at J, with 16 bases in the middle. CDR1 is SQVTM and CDR2 is ANQGSEA in the germline V gene. The CDR3 has 12 amino acids. The receptor was isolated from a man aged 70-80 years with acute or convalescent COVID-19. Sequenced material: peripheral blood. The chain links TRBV29-1 to TRBJ1-1; the D is unclear. The CDR3 DNA follows: TGCAGCGTTGAAATCGGTCAGGTGACCCCTTTCTTT. Amino acids: CSVEIGQVTPFF.